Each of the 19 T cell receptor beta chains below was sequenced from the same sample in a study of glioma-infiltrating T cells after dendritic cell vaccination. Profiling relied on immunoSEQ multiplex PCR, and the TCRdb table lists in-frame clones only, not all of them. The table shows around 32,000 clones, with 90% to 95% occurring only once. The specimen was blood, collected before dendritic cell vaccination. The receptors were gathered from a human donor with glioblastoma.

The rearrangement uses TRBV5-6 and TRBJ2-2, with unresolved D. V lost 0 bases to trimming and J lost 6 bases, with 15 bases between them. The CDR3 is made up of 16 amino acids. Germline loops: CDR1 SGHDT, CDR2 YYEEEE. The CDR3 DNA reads TGTGCCAGCAGCTTGGTACTTGTTACCCAGGCCGGGGAGCTGTTTTTT. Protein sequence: CASSLVLVTQAGELFF.

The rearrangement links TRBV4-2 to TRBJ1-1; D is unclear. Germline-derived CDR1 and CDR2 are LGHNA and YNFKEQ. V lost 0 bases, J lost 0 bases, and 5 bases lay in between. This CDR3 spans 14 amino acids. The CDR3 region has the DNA TGTGCCAGCAGCCAAGAACTCATGAACACTGAAGCTTTCTTT. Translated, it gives CASSQELMNTEAFF.

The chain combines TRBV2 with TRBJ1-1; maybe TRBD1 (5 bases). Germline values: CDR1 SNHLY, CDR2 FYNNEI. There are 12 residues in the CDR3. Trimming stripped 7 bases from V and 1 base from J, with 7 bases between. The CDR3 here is CASNRRNTEAFF. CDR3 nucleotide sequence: TGTGCCAGCAACAGGAGGAACACTGAAGCTTTCTTT.

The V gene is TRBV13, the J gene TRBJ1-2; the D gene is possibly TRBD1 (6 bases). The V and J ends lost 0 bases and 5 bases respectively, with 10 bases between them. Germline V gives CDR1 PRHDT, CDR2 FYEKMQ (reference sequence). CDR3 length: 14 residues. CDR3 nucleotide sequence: TGTGCCAGCAGCTTAGGCGGGCAGGGGTATGGCTACACCTTC. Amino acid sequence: CASSLGGQGYGYTF.

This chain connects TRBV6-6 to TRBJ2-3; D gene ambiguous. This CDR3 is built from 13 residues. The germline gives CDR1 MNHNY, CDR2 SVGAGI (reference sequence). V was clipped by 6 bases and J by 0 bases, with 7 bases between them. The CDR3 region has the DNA TGTGCCAGCAGGCAGACTAGCACAGATACGCAGTATTTT. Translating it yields CASRQTSTDTQYF.

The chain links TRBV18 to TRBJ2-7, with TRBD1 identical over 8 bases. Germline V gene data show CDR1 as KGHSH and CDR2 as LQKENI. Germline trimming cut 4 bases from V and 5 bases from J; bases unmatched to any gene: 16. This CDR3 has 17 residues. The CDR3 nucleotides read TGTGCCAGCTCACTAACCACCTTCCGGACAGGGAAGCACGAGCAGTACTTC. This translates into CASSLTTFRTGKHEQYF.

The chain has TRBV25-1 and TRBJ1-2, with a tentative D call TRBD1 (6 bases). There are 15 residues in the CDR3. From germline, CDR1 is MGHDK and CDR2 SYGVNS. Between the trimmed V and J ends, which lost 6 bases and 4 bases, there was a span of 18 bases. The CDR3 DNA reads TGTGCCAGCAGGGCCAACAGGGAGTGGGTCTATGGCTACACCTTC. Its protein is CASRANREWVYGYTF.

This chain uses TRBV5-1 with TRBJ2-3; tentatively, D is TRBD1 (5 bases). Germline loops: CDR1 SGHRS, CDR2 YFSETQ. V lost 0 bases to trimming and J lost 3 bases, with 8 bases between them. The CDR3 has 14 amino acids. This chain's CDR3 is CASSLGKGTDTQYF. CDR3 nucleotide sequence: TGCGCCAGCAGCTTGGGGAAGGGGACAGATACGCAGTATTTT.

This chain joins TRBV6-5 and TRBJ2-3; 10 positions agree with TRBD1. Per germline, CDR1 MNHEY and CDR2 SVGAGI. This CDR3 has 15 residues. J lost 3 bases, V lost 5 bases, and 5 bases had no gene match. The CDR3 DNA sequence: TGTGCCAGCAGTCGGGACAGGGGAGGGACAGATACGCAGTATTTT. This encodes CASSRDRGGTDTQYF.

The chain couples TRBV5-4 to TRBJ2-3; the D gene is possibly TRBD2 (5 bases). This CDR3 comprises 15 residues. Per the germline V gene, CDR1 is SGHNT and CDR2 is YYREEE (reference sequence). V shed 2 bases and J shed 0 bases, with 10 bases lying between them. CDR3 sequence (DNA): TGTGCCAGCAGCTTTTACACTAGTAGCACAGATACGCAGTATTTT. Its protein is CASSFYTSSTDTQYF.

The CDR3 DNA follows: TGTGCCAGCTCACCCGACTATGAGCAGTTCTTC. Translation: CASSPDYEQFF. The V and J genes are TRBV18 and TRBJ2-1; D gene ambiguous. Trimming left V 3 bases short and J 8 bases short, with 5 bases between. Germline assignment: CDR1 KGHSH and CDR2 LQKENI. CDR3 size: 11 residues.

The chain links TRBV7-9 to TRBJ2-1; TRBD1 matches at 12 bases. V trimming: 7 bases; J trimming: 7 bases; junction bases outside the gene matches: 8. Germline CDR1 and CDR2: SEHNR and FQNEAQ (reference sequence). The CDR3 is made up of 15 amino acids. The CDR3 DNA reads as TGTGCCAGCACAGGGACAGGGGGCCTCGGGAATGAGCAGTTCTTC. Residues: CASTGTGGLGNEQFF.

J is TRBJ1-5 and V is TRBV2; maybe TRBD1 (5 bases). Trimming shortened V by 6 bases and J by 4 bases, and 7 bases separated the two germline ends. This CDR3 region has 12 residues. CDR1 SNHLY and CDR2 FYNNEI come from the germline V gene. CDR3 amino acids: CASRDTNQPQHF. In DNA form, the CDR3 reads TGTGCCAGCAGGGACACTAATCAGCCCCAGCATTTT. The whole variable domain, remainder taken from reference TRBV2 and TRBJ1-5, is EPEVTQTPSHQVTQMGQEVILRCVPISNHLYFYWYRQILGQKVEFLVSFYNNEISEKSEIFDDQFSVERPDGSNFTLKIRSTKLEDSAMYFCASRDTNQPQHFGDGTRLSIL.

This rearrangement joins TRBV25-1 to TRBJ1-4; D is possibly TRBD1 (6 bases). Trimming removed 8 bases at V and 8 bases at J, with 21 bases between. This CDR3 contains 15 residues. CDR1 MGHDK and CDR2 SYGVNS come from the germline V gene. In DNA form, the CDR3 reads TGTGCCAGCGCAACCGGGACAAGGCCTTCCGAAAAACTGTTTTTT. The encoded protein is CASATGTRPSEKLFF. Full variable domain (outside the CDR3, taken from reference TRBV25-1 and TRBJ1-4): EADIYQTPRYLVIGTGKKITLECSQTMGHDKMYWYQQDPGMELHLIHYSYGVNSTEKGDLSSESTVSRIRTEHFPLTLESARPSHTSQYLCASATGTRPSEKLFFGSGTQLSVL.

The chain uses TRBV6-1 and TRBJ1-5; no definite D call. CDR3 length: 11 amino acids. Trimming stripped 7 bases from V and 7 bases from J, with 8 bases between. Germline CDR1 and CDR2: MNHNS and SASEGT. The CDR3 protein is CASMSFQPQHF. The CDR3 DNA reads TGTGCCAGCATGTCTTTCCAGCCCCAGCATTTT.

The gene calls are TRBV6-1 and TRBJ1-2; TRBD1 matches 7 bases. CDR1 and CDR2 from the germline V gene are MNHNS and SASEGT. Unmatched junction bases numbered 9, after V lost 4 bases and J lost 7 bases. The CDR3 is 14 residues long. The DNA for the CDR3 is TGTGCCAGCAGTGCGGCGACAGGGATTGGTGGCTACACCTTC. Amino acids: CASSAATGIGGYTF.

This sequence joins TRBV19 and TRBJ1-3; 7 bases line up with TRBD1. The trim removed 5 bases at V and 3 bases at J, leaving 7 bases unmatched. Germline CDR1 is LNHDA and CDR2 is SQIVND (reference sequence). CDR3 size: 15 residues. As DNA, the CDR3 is TGTGCCAGTAGTCCCGAGACAGGGAGTGGAAACACCATATATTTT. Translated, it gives CASSPETGSGNTIYF.

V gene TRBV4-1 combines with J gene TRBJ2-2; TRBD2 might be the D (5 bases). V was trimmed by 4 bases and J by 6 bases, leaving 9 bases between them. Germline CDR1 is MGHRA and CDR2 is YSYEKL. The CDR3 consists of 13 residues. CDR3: CASSPGLSGELFF. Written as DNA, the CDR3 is TGCGCCAGCAGCCCCGGACTTTCCGGGGAGCTGTTTTTT.

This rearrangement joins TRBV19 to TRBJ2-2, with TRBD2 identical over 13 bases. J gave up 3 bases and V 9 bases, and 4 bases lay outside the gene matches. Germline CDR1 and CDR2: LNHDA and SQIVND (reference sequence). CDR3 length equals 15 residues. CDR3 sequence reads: CASGLAGAYTGELFF. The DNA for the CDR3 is TGTGCCAGCGGACTAGCGGGGGCCTACACCGGGGAGCTGTTTTTT.